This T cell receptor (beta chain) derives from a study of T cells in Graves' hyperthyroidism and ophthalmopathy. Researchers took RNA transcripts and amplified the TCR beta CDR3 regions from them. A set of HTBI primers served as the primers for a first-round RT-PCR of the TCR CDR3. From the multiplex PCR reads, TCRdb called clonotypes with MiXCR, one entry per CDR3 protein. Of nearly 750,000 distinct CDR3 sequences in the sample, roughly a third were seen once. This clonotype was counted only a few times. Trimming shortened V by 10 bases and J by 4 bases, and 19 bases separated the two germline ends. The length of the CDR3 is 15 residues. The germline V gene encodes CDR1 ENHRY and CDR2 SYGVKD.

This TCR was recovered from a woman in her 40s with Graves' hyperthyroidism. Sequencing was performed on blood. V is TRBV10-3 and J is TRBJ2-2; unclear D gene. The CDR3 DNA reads TGTGCCAGCACCTTCCTTGGGTCGGGCACCGGGGAGCTGTTTTTT. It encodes CASTFLGSGTGELFF.